This T cell receptor (beta chain) stems from a study of identifying expanded T cells in peripheral blood. Sequencing used immunoSEQ multiplex PCR; TCRdb keeps in-frame clones, though not all of them. The table lists some 54,000 clones, approximately 79% of them singletons. This clone appeared a few times. The germline gives CDR1 SGHDT, CDR2 YYEEEE. The CDR3 is made up of 16 amino acids. After removal of 0 bases from V and 9 bases from J, the junction contained 5 bases not matched to a gene. Sequenced material: blood. The receptor's source is a person aged 18-70 years in good health. This chain connects TRBV5-6 to TRBJ2-1; 14 nucleotides agree with TRBD2. The CDR3 region is CASSLAGTSGRSEQFF. For the CDR3, the DNA is TGTGCCAGCAGCTTGGCAGGGACTAGCGGGAGAAGTGAGCAGTTCTTC.